Presented here are 29 T cell receptor beta chains from one specimen sequenced in a study of CD8 T cells in ankylosing spondylitis. Whole-study findings and limits: Blood from ankylosing spondylitis patients appeared to carry a characteristic roughly eight-variant TCR beta motif.

In TCRdb, the 5' RACE reads were re-called with MiXCR into one record per CDR3 protein. The sample gives around 490,000 distinct CDR3 sequences, about 5.2% of which show up once; roughly 3.3% is in the top ten. Antigens for these TCRs are unknown. Specimen: blood, either unsorted or a sorted T cell fraction (not recorded which). These receptor sequences come from a male donor with ankylosing spondylitis.

This clonotype was counted a few times. The chain is built from TRBV7-8 and TRBJ2-1; D is ambiguous. This CDR3 region has 13 residues. Trimming shortened V by 3 bases and J by 8 bases, and 11 bases separated the two germline ends. The V gene's germline CDR1 is SGHVS and CDR2 FQNEAQ. CDR3 loop: CASSFFQADEQFF. CDR3 DNA sequence: TGTGCCAGCAGCTTCTTCCAGGCCGATGAGCAGTTCTTC.

This clonotype was picked up many times. The gene calls are TRBV5-1 and TRBJ2-7, with a possible D match to TRBD1 (5 bases). The germline V and J ends were trimmed by 5 bases and 2 bases, with 11 bases remaining between them. The germline CDR1 and CDR2 sequences are SGHRS and YFSETQ. The CDR3 contains 13 residues. The CDR3 DNA sequence: TGCGCCAGCAGGCAGACAGATACCTACGAGCAGTACTTC. Translation: CASRQTDTYEQYF.

This clonotype was counted ten times or more. The genes are TRBV4-3 and TRBJ1-4; D unresolved. The CDR3 has 15 residues. V was shortened by 0 bases and J by 5 bases, with 10 bases between the two germline ends. From germline, CDR1 is LGHNA and CDR2 YSLEER. The CDR3 sequence: CASSQEPTANEKLFF. The CDR3 DNA reads TGCGCCAGCAGCCAAGAGCCAACAGCAAATGAAAAACTGTTTTTT.

Many counts were recorded for this clonotype. V is TRBV12-3 or TRBV12-4 and J is TRBJ1-2, with D possibly being TRBD1 (5 bases). The CDR3 consists of 13 residues. V lost 6 bases to trimming and J lost 8 bases, with 16 bases between them. This chain's CDR3 is CASSAHGGYGYTF. Here the CDR3 DNA reads TGTGCCAGCAGCGCCCACGGGGGGTACGGCTACACCTTC.

The chain carries TRBV20-1 and TRBJ2-1, with 9 bases fitting TRBD2. Germline CDR1 DFQATT, CDR2 SNEGSKA (reference sequence). V was clipped by 6 bases and J by 6 bases; unmatched bases: 15. This CDR3 comprises 16 residues. CDR3 sequence: CSAGTSPEPSGNEQFF. CDR3 nucleotides: TGCAGTGCGGGGACTAGCCCAGAACCCTCTGGCAATGAGCAGTTCTTC.

At least ten counts were recorded for this clonotype. The rearrangement links TRBV11-2 to TRBJ1-5, with TRBD1 matching over 9 bases. V shed 5 bases, J shed 6 bases, and the junction held 8 bases outside the gene matches. The CDR3 has 15 residues. Looked up from germline, CDR1 is SGHAT and CDR2 is FQNNGV. The CDR3 reads CASSGLQGASQPQHF. CDR3 DNA: TGTGCCAGCAGCGGGTTACAGGGGGCGTCTCAGCCCCAGCATTTT. The variable domain in full, completed from reference TRBV11-2 and TRBJ1-5, reads EAGVAQSPRYKIIEKRQSVAFWCNPISGHATLYWYQQILGQGPKLLIQFQNNGVVDDSQLPKDRFSAERLKGVDSTLKIQPAKLEDSAVYLCASSGLQGASQPQHFGDGTRLSIL.

This clonotype came up many times. The rearrangement uses TRBV7-9 and TRBJ1-1; 8 bases line up with TRBD1. Germline V gene lookup returns CDR1 SEHNR and CDR2 FQNEAQ (reference sequence). The length of the CDR3 is 15 residues. Trimming removed 6 bases from V and 1 base from J; junction bases left unmatched: 7. The CDR3 loop is CASRRRGTGNTEAFF. The CDR3 DNA sequence: TGTGCCAGCAGGAGGCGGGGGACAGGGAACACTGAAGCTTTCTTT. Together with reference TRBV7-9 and TRBJ1-1, the CDR3 gives the full variable domain: DTGVSQNPRHKITKRGQNVTFRCDPISEHNRLYWYRQTLGQGPEFLTYFQNEAQLEKSRLLSDRFSAERPKGSFSTLEIQRTEQGDSAMYLCASRRRGTGNTEAFFGQGTRLTVV.

This clonotype was seen at least ten times. The CDR3 loop reads CASSSGQGSGNEQYF. As DNA, the CDR3 is TGTGCCAGCTCCTCTGGGCAGGGCAGTGGGAACGAGCAGTACTTC. V gene TRBV28 combines with J gene TRBJ2-7, with D possibly TRBD1 on 5 matching bases. Germline CDR1 reads MDHEN; CDR2 reads SYDVKM. The germline V and J ends were trimmed by 8 bases and 5 bases, with 22 bases remaining between them. CDR3 length: 15 amino acids.

This clonotype was counted many times. The rearrangement links TRBV5-4 to TRBJ1-4; weak D call: TRBD1 (6 bases). The germline gives CDR1 SGHNT, CDR2 YYREEE (reference sequence). The CDR3 sequence is 15 residues long. V lost 5 bases and J 1 base, leaving 12 bases between the germline ends. The CDR3 region is CASSYEGGTNEKLFF. The DNA of the CDR3 is TGTGCCAGCAGTTATGAGGGGGGAACTAATGAAAAACTGTTTTTT.

This clonotype was seen many times. The V gene is TRBV5-5, the J gene TRBJ2-1; 7 bases map to TRBD2. J lost 10 bases, V lost 2 bases, and 9 bases had no gene match. The CDR3 has 14 residues. The germline CDR1 and CDR2 sequences are SGHKS and YYEKEE (reference sequence). The DNA for the CDR3 is TGTGCCAGCAGCTTCGTAACCACTAGCGACGAGCAGTTCTTC. This sequence encodes CASSFVTTSDEQFF. Supplemented by reference TRBV5-5 and TRBJ2-1, the full variable domain reads DAGVTQSPTHLIKTRGQQVTLRCSPISGHKSVSWYQQVLGQGPQFIFQYYEKEERGRGNFPDRFSARQFPNYSSELNVNALLLGDSALYLCASSFVTTSDEQFFGPGTRLTVL.

This clonotype was counted many times. This rearrangement joins TRBV20-1 to TRBJ2-1, with TRBD2 identical over 9 bases. V dropped 0 bases and J dropped 4; count of bases not matched to a gene: 4. The CDR3 contains 15 residues. Germline loops: CDR1 DFQATT, CDR2 SNEGSKA (reference sequence). CDR3 protein: CSARDLAGGYNEQFF. DNA for the CDR3: TGCAGTGCTAGAGATCTGGCGGGAGGGTACAATGAGCAGTTCTTC.

This clonotype was seen repeatedly, ten times or more. The chain recombines TRBV7-2 with TRBJ2-2; 7 bases align to TRBD2. This CDR3 has 15 residues. Germline CDR1 is SGHTA and CDR2 is FQGNSA. V was clipped by 2 bases and J by 6 bases; unmatched bases: 6. The CDR3 is CASSLKQRGAGELFF. CDR3 sequence (DNA): TGTGCCAGCAGCTTAAAACAGCGGGGAGCCGGGGAGCTGTTTTTT.

This clonotype was detected ten times or more. This rearrangement joins TRBV18 to TRBJ1-2; no firm D call. The CDR3 runs 17 residues. CDR1 is KGHSH and CDR2 is LQKENI in the germline V gene. V lost 0 bases and J 4 bases, leaving 18 bases between the germline ends. CDR3 sequence (DNA): TGTGCCAGCTCACCACCGGCAGGAGGCGCGGATAGCTATGGCTACACCTTC. This sequence encodes CASSPPAGGADSYGYTF.

This clonotype was observed a few times. This sequence joins TRBV4-3 and TRBJ2-2; 7 positions agree with TRBD1. CDR1 LGHNA and CDR2 YSLEER come from the germline V gene. V was pared by 4 bases and J by 7 bases, with 6 bases of the junction left unmatched. The CDR3 contains 14 residues. In DNA, the CDR3 is TGCGCCAGCAGCCTCAGGGGGTCCGACGGGGAGCTGTTTTTT. Amino acid sequence: CASSLRGSDGELFF.

This clonotype was seen ten or more times. The chain employs TRBV6-1 and TRBJ2-4; D unresolved. CDR1 and CDR2 from the germline V gene are MNHNS and SASEGT. Between the trimmed V and J ends, which lost 6 bases and 0 bases, there was a span of 12 bases. The CDR3 length is 15 residues. This CDR3 is CASRNSLLAKNIQYF. The CDR3 region has the DNA TGTGCCAGCAGAAACAGCTTACTAGCCAAAAACATTCAGTACTTC.

This clonotype was recorded many times. In nucleotides, the CDR3 is TGTGCCATCAGTTCAACCACTAGCGGGAGCAGAGAGACCCAGTACTTC. It is translated as CAISSTTSGSRETQYF. The chain couples TRBV10-3 to TRBJ2-5; 11 bases align to TRBD2. The CDR3 runs 16 residues. The trim removed 5 bases at V and 4 bases at J, leaving 9 bases unmatched. The germline V gene encodes CDR1 ENHRY and CDR2 SYGVKD.

This clonotype was detected many times. The CDR3 region is CASSFFGIPGQGGKNTDTQYF. As DNA, the CDR3 is TGTGCCAGCAGTTTCTTTGGGATTCCGGGACAGGGAGGGAAGAACACAGATACGCAGTATTTT. J is TRBJ2-3 and V is TRBV27, with 9 bases fitting TRBD1. V trimming: 3 bases; J trimming: 2 bases; junction bases outside the gene matches: 21. Per the germline V gene, CDR1 is MNHEY and CDR2 is SMNVEV (reference sequence). The length of the CDR3 is 21 residues.

This clonotype was recorded many times. J is TRBJ1-4 and V is TRBV7-2; D is unclear. Germline CDR1 and CDR2: SGHTA and FQGNSA. Trimming removed 2 bases at V and 0 bases at J, with 7 bases between. The CDR3 length is 15 residues. This CDR3 reads CASSLNRATNEKLFF. In DNA, the CDR3 is TGTGCCAGCAGCTTAAATCGTGCAACTAATGAAAAACTGTTTTTT. The whole variable domain, remainder taken from reference TRBV7-2 and TRBJ1-4, is GAGVSQSPSNKVTEKGKDVELRCDPISGHTALYWYRQSLGQGLEFLIYFQGNSAPDKSGLPSDRFSAERTGGSVSTLTIQRTQQEDSAVYLCASSLNRATNEKLFFGSGTQLSVL.

This clonotype was observed many times. The chain recombines TRBV5-1 with TRBJ2-1; D is unresolved. Per germline, CDR1 SGHRS and CDR2 YFSETQ. V gave up 0 bases and J gave up 5 bases, with 6 bases separating them. The CDR3 loop spans 13 amino acids. CDR3 in DNA: TGCGCCAGCAGCTTGGGTGATAACAATGAGCAGTTCTTC. Its translation is CASSLGDNNEQFF. The variable domain in full, completed from reference TRBV5-1 and TRBJ2-1, reads KAGVTQTPRYLIKTRGQQVTLSCSPISGHRSVSWYQQTPGQGLQFLFEYFSETQRNKGNFPGRFSGRQFSNSRSEMNVSTLELGDSALYLCASSLGDNNEQFFGPGTRLTVL.

This clonotype was detected many times. CDR3 amino acids: CASTSGIYNEQFF. The CDR3 DNA reads TGTGCCTCTACTAGCGGAATTTACAATGAGCAGTTCTTC. The gene calls are TRBV30 and TRBJ2-1; 8 nucleotides match TRBD2. Germline CDR1 is GTSNPN and CDR2 is SVGIG (reference sequence). The ends lost 7 bases at V and 4 bases at J; junction bases unmatched: 6. The CDR3 is made up of 13 amino acids.

In its sample, this clonotype was seen many times. The chain is built from TRBV11-2 and TRBJ1-1; D not certain. Germline V gene lookup returns CDR1 SGHAT and CDR2 FQNNGV. This CDR3 has 13 amino acids. V dropped 4 bases and J dropped 4 bases, with 10 bases sitting between them. As DNA, the CDR3 is TGTGCCAGCAGCTCCCCGAGGAGCACTGAAGCTTTCTTT. Translation: CASSSPRSTEAFF.

This clonotype was detected ten times or more. CDR3 residues: CSAHRQDGGNTIYF. Here the CDR3 DNA reads TGCAGTGCTCACAGACAGGACGGAGGAAACACCATATATTTT. The chain combines TRBV20-1 with TRBJ1-3; D might be TRBD1 (6 bases). V shed 5 bases and J shed 4 bases, with 15 bases lying between them. The CDR3 has 14 amino acids. Germline V lookup: CDR1 DFQATT, CDR2 SNEGSKA (reference sequence).

The sample holds many counts of this clonotype. This chain joins TRBV27 and TRBJ2-1; D might be TRBD2 (5 bases). In germline, CDR1 is MNHEY, CDR2 SMNVEV (reference sequence). The CDR3 covers 16 residues. Trimming took 6 bases from V and 2 from J, leaving 17 bases between them. For the CDR3, the DNA is TGTGCCAGCAGCCTCCAAGGAGAGGGCCCCTACAATGAGCAGTTCTTC. Translated, it gives CASSLQGEGPYNEQFF.

This clonotype was found many times. This chain uses TRBV28 with TRBJ2-5; 9 nucleotides line up with TRBD2. The V gene's germline CDR1 is MDHEN and CDR2 SYDVKM. V was pared by 6 bases and J by 5 bases, with 7 bases of the junction left unmatched. The CDR3 covers 14 residues. CDR3 coding DNA: TGTGCCAGCAGAGACGGACTAGCGTCGGAGACCCAGTACTTC. It is translated as CASRDGLASETQYF.

This clonotype has more than one count but fewer than ten. The rearrangement joins TRBV5-6 to TRBJ2-3; unclear D gene. Looked up from germline, CDR1 is SGHDT and CDR2 is YYEEEE. The CDR3 is made up of 13 amino acids. The germline V and J ends were trimmed by 4 bases and 4 bases, with 10 bases remaining between them. The CDR3 DNA reads as TGTGCCAGCAGCCCCGTTTTTGCAGATACGCAGTATTTT. Its protein product is CASSPVFADTQYF.

This clonotype has more than one count but fewer than ten. This chain joins TRBV10-3 and TRBJ1-1, with 7 nucleotides matching TRBD1. This CDR3 region has 15 residues. Unmatched junction bases numbered 14, after V lost 10 bases and J lost 3 bases. Germline lookup yields CDR1 ENHRY and CDR2 SYGVKD. The CDR3 DNA reads as TGTGCCAGTGGAAGTAGACAGGGAGGGGACACTGAAGCTTTCTTT. It encodes CASGSRQGGDTEAFF.

Ten or more counts support this clonotype. CDR3 amino acids: CAWPGLAGHEQYF. Here the CDR3 DNA reads TGTGCCTGGCCGGGGCTAGCGGGACACGAGCAGTACTTC. The chain has TRBV30 and TRBJ2-7; 9 bases fit TRBD2. Germline assignment: CDR1 GTSNPN and CDR2 SVGIG (reference sequence). V was clipped by 5 bases and J by 5 bases; unmatched bases: 7. CDR3 length: 13 residues.

This clonotype was seen repeatedly, ten times or more. The chain couples TRBV4-3 to TRBJ2-7; D uncertain. The CDR3 runs to 13 residues. V gave up 3 bases and J gave up 2 bases, with 8 bases separating them. Germline loops: CDR1 LGHNA, CDR2 YSLEER. CDR3 loop: CASSQGTTYEQYF. DNA for the CDR3: TGCGCCAGCAGCCAGGGCACCACCTACGAGCAGTACTTC.

This clonotype has ten or more counts. The chain employs TRBV11-2 and TRBJ2-1, with D perhaps given as TRBD1 or TRBD2 (5 bases each). V was pared by 1 base and J by 4 bases, with 20 bases between. Germline V gives CDR1 SGHAT, CDR2 FQNNGV. The CDR3 is made up of 18 amino acids. The CDR3 DNA reads TGTGCCAGCAGCTTAGTGTTTGTAGAAGGGGACGTATACAATGAGCAGTTCTTC. This encodes CASSLVFVEGDVYNEQFF.